The clone carrying this T cell receptor (beta chain) has a single count. Trimming removed 4 bases from V and 6 bases from J; junction bases left unmatched: 4. Germline CDR1 LNHDA, CDR2 SQIVND (reference sequence). The CDR3 length is 15 residues. This entry belongs to a study of T cell clonotyping in hematopoietic cell transplantation. Time point given: recipient sample about 28 days before transplant, after cytoreduction. Libraries were prepared by immunoSEQ multiplex PCR; TCRdb keeps only in-frame clonotypes and omits some of them. The sample records approximately 39,000 clones, 85% to 95% being singletons.

This chain connects TRBV19 to TRBJ2-3; 13 nucleotides match TRBD2. The source was peripheral blood mononuclear cells, collected before stem cell transplant. This TCR was sampled from a middle-aged man with chronic myeloid leukemia. Some clones in this sample may be carry-over from other donors' samples. The CDR3, as DNA: TGTGCCAGTAGTACTACTAGCGGGGGGGCCGATACGCAGTATTTT. It yields the protein CASSTTSGGADTQYF.